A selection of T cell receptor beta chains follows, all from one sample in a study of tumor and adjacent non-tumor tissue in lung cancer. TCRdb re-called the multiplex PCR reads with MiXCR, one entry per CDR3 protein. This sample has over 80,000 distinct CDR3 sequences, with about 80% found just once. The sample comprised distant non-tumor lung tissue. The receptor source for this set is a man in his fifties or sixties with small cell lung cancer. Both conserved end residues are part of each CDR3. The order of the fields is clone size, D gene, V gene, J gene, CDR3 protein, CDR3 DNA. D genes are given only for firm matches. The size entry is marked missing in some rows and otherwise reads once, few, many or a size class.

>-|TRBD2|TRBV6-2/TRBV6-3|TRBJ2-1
CVSSYLASAGGEQFF
TGTGTCAGCAGTTACCTCGCCAGTGCCGGGGGGGAGCAGTTCTTC
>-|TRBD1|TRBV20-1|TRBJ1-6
CSAAESGTGGFSPLHF
TGCAGTGCTGCAGAGTCGGGGACAGGGGGATTTTCACCCCTCCACTTT
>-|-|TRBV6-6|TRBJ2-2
CTSSGTYTRELFF
TGTACCAGCAGTGGTACCTACACCAGGGAGCTGTTTTTT
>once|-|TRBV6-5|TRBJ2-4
CAGSSPLTGSKNNQYF
TGTGCCGGCAGTTCCCCCCTAACGGGGTCCAAAAACAATCAGTACTTC
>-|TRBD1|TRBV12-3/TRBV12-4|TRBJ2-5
CASSLMDRGGTQYF
TGTGCCAGCAGTTTAATGGACAGGGGGGGGACCCAGTACTTC
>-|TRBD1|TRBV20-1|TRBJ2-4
CNARLGQGADIQYF
TGCAATGCTAGACTGGGACAGGGCGCGGACATTCAGTACTTC
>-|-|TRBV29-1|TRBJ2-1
CSVAGVLLWEDEQFF
TGCAGCGTTGCGGGAGTGCTACTCTGGGAAGATGAGCAGTTCTTC
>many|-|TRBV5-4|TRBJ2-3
CASSLEVSGHTDTQYF
TGTGCCAGCAGCTTGGAGGTTAGCGGCCACACAGATACGCAGTATTTT
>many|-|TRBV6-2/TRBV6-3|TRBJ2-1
CASSRPRAVRVF
TGTGCCAGCAGCCGTCCTCGGGCGGTCCGGGTCTTC
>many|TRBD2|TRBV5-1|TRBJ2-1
CASSFASTSVSYNEQFF
TGCGCCAGCAGCTTCGCCTCGACTAGCGTTTCCTACAATGAGCAGTTCTTC
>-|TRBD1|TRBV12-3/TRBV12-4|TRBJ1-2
CASRFSSTGEGYTF
TGTGCCAGCAGATTCTCCAGTACAGGGGAAGGCTACACCTTC
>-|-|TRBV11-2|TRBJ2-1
CVSSLQYNEQFF
TGTGTCAGCAGCTTACAATACAATGAGCAGTTCTTC
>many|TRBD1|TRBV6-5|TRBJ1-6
CATAKGARRSPLHF
TGTGCCACCGCGAAGGGGGCAAGACGGTCACCCCTCCACTTT
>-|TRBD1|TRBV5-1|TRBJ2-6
CASSFGTGQTFSGANVLTF
TGCGCCAGCAGCTTCGGGACGGGACAGACTTTCTCTGGGGCCAACGTCCTGACTTTC
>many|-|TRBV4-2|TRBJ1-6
CASSQVLMGVNSPLHF
TGTGCCAGCAGCCAAGTCCTGATGGGTGTCAATTCACCCCTCCACTTT
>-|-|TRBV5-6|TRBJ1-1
CASNRIVNTGAFF
TGTGCCAGCAACCGAATTGTGAACACTGGAGCTTTCTTT
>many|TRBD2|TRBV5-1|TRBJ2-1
CASSDLAGGAYNEQFF
TGCGCCAGCAGCGACCTAGCGGGAGGAGCATACAATGAGCAGTTCTTC
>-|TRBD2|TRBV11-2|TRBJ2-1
CVRRLIGRGSYNEQFF
TGTGTCAGAAGATTAATCGGGAGGGGCTCCTACAATGAGCAGTTCTTC
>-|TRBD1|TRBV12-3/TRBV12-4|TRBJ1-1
CTSRDRGQIEAFF
TGTACCAGCAGGGACAGAGGGCAAATTGAAGCTTTCTTT
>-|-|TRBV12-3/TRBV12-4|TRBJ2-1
CASSLCLYNEHFF
TGTGCCAGCAGTTTATGTCTCTACAATGAGCACTTCTTC
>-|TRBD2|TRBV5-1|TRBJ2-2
CASRWSGANTGGLFF
TGTGCCAGCAGATGGAGCGGGGCGAACACCGGGGGGCTGTTTTTT
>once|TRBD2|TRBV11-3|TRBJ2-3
CASSPLGGGTDTQYF
TGTGCCAGCAGCCCCCTTGGGGGGGGCACAGATACGCAGTATTTT
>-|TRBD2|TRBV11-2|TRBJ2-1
CASRLIGRGSYNEQLF
TGTGCCAGCAGGTTAATCGGGAGGGGCTCCTATAATGAGCAGTTATTC
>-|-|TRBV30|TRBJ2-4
CVWSAGTERAKNIQYF
TGTGTCTGGAGTGCGGGGACAGAGAGAGCCAAAAACATTCAGTACTTC
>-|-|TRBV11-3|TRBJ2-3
CAGSFTSTNTQYF
TGTGCCGGCAGTTTCACTAGCACAAATACGCAGTATTTT
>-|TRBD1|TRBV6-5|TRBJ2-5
CASSYTGTVGVETQYF
TGTGCCAGCAGTTACACCGGGACAGTGGGCGTGGAGACCCAGTACTTC
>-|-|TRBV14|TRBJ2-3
CDSSQGHYTQYF
TGTGACAGCAGCCAAGGACATTACACGCAGTATTTT
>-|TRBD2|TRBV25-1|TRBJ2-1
CTSSPNLGTSGDNEQFF
TGTACCAGCAGTCCGAACCTCGGGACTAGCGGTGACAATGAGCAGTTCTTC
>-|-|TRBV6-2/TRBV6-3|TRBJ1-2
CANSYSIETHGYTF
TGTGCCAACAGTTACTCCATTGAGACCCATGGCTACACCTTC
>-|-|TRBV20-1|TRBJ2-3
CSASIPLGADTQYF
TGCAGTGCTAGTATTCCCCTCGGGGCAGATACGCAGTATTTT
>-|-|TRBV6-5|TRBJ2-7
CASSYSARILREQYF
TGTGCCAGCAGTTACTCGGCCAGAATCCTACGCGAGCAGTATTTC
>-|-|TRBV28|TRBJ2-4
CASSSPILEGASTNIQYF
TGTGCCAGCAGTTCCCCGATTCTAGAGGGAGCGAGCACAAACATTCAGTACTTC
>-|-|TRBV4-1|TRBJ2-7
CASSQMGNEQYF
TGCGCCAGCAGCCAAATGGGAAATGAGCAATACTTC
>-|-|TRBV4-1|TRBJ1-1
CASSQVPERGSEALF
TGCGCCAGCAGCCAAGTTCCAGAGCGTGGCTCTGAAGCTCTCTTT
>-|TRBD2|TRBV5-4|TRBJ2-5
CASSLTSVGGDQYF
TGTGCCAGCAGCTTGACTAGTGTGGGGGGGGACCAGTACTTC
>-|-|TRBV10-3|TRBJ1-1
CAISEGVSEAFF
TGTGCCATCAGTGAAGGTGTATCTGAAGCTTTCTTT
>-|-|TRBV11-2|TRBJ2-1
CASQKRQGDNSQYF
TGTGCCAGCCAAAAGCGGCAGGGCGACAATTCGCAGTATTTC
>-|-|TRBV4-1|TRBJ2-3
CVSSPEAGISTDTQYF
TGCGTCAGCAGCCCAGAGGCGGGGATAAGCACAGATACGCAGTATTTT
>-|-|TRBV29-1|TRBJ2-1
CSAVQVYNEQFF
TGCAGCGCCGTACAGGTGTACAATGAGCAGTTCTTC
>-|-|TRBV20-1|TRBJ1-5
CSAERAGFNNNQPQHF
TGCAGTGCCGAGAGGGCGGGATTTAATAATAATCAGCCCCAGCATTTT
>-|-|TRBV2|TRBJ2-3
CASSEFPDTQCF
TGTGCCAGCAGTGAATTTCCAGATACGCAGTGTTTT
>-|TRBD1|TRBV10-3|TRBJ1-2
CATSGQNYGYTF
TGTGCCACTTCGGGACAGAACTATGGTTACACCTTC
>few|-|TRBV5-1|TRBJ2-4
CASSLGVMDIQYF
TGCGCCAGCAGCTTGGGGGTCATGGACATTCAGTACTTC